The 11 T cell receptor beta chains in this list originate from one sample, sequenced in a study of OX40 agonist ivuxolimab in advanced cancers. Produced via immunoSEQ multiplex PCR; TCRdb's table is partial and in-frame only. This table holds around 150,000 clones, 90% found once. The sequenced sample was CD4+ or CD8+ T cells sorted from blood, obtained in a trial of the OX40 agonist ivuxolimab. These TCRs come from an adult with an advanced solid tumor such as melanoma, head and neck, liver or kidney cancer.

The rearrangement joins TRBV7-9 to TRBJ2-7; D remains ambiguous. Germline V gene lookup returns CDR1 SEHNR and CDR2 FQNEAQ (reference sequence). The CDR3 is 11 amino acids. Trimming pared 5 bases from V and 4 bases from J, leaving 6 bases between. The CDR3 here is CASSPSYEQYF. CDR3 DNA sequence: TGTGCCAGCAGCCCCAGTTACGAGCAGTACTTC.

The V call is TRBV9, the J call TRBJ2-1; possibly TRBD2 for D (5 bases). Trimming shortened V by 2 bases and J by 5 bases, and 14 bases separated the two germline ends. The CDR3 loop spans 15 amino acids. The germline CDR1 and CDR2 sequences are SGDLS and YYNGEE. The CDR3 is CASSVLSDFHNEQFF. The CDR3 region has the DNA TGTGCCAGCAGCGTTCTTAGCGACTTCCACAATGAGCAGTTCTTC.

As concerns this clone: The identical CDR3 is also encoded by other nucleotide sequences in the sample. This rearrangement joins TRBV19 to TRBJ2-6; TRBD2 matches at 7 bases. Losses at the gene ends were 5 bases for V and 4 bases for J; bases not matched to a gene: 8. CDR3 length: 16 residues. Germline-derived CDR1 and CDR2 are LNHDA and SQIVND (reference sequence). The CDR3 loop is CASSAWGGTGANVLTF. CDR3 nucleotides: TGTGCCAGTAGTGCCTGGGGAGGGACCGGGGCCAACGTCCTGACTTTC.

The chain couples TRBV5-4 to TRBJ2-7, with 9 nucleotides matching TRBD1. Per the germline V gene, CDR1 is SGHNT and CDR2 is YYREEE (reference sequence). V lost 4 bases, J lost 3 bases, and 8 bases stayed unmatched. The CDR3 sequence is 15 residues long. The chain's CDR3 is CASSPSTGGFYEQYF. CDR3 sequence (DNA): TGTGCCAGCAGCCCATCGACAGGGGGTTTCTACGAGCAGTACTTC.

The chain employs TRBV4-3 and TRBJ2-1; 8 bases line up with TRBD1. Germline CDR1 LGHNA, CDR2 YSLEER. V lost 3 bases, J lost 3 bases, and 10 bases stayed unmatched. The CDR3 loop spans 17 amino acids. The CDR3 nucleotides are TGCGCCAGCAGCCAGGCTCCCAGGGGGCAGGGCTACAATGAGCAGTTCTTC. It codes for CASSQAPRGQGYNEQFF.

The gene calls are TRBV13 and TRBJ2-2; D is possibly TRBD2 (5 bases). CDR3 size: 16 residues. The ends were cut back, 1 base at V and 0 bases at J, with 9 bases in the middle. CDR1 and CDR2 from the germline V gene are PRHDT and FYEKMQ (reference sequence). The CDR3 reads CASSLARRANTGELFF. The CDR3 DNA sequence: TGTGCCAGCAGCTTAGCTAGGCGGGCGAACACCGGGGAGCTGTTTTTT.

The chain is built from TRBV5-5 and TRBJ2-1, with D perhaps assigned TRBD1 or TRBD2 (7 bases each). This CDR3 region has 15 residues. The V and J ends lost 6 bases and 6 bases respectively, with 19 bases between them. The V gene's germline CDR1 is SGHKS and CDR2 YYEKEE (reference sequence). The DNA of the CDR3 is TGTGCCAGCACCCAGGGGGGAGGGGTCCCCAATGAGCAGTTCTTC. Protein product: CASTQGGGVPNEQFF.

V is TRBV5-4 and J is TRBJ2-1; 7 nucleotides match TRBD1. Unmatched junction bases numbered 12, after V lost 2 bases and J lost 1 base. Germline-derived CDR1 and CDR2 are SGHNT and YYREEE (reference sequence). The CDR3 sequence is 18 residues long. CDR3 in amino acids: CASSLLGTDSKSYNEQFF. Written as DNA, the CDR3 is TGTGCCAGCAGCTTACTGGGGACAGACAGCAAATCCTACAATGAGCAGTTCTTC.

The chain links TRBV11-3 to TRBJ2-5; D remains unclear. Germline V lookup: CDR1 SGHNT, CDR2 YENEEA. The CDR3 is 15 amino acids. V shed 1 base and J shed 2 bases, with 11 bases lying between them. The CDR3 reads CASSLVGTVQETQYF. The DNA for the CDR3 is TGTGCCAGCAGCTTAGTAGGAACAGTTCAAGAGACCCAGTACTTC.

The DNA of the CDR3 is TGTGCCACCGAGACAGGGGGTTATCATGGCTACACCTTC. Translated, it gives CATETGGYHGYTF. The genes are TRBV28 and TRBJ1-2, with 9 bases that match TRBD1. The germline V gene has CDR1 MDHEN and CDR2 SYDVKM. CDR3 length: 13 amino acids. V trimming: 10 bases; J trimming: 6 bases; junction bases outside the gene matches: 9.

CDR3 sequence (DNA): TGCGCCAGCAGCTTTCTTTCCAAGACTAATGAAAAACTGTTTTTT. It encodes CASSFLSKTNEKLFF. The chain combines TRBV5-1 with TRBJ1-4; D gene ambiguous. V lost 2 bases, J lost 2 bases, and 10 bases lay in between. The CDR3 covers 15 residues. Per germline, CDR1 SGHRS and CDR2 YFSETQ.